This T cell receptor beta chain originates from a study of cytomegalovirus exposure and HLA in healthy donors. At the level of the study: Most donors, about 77% of a few hundred genotyped, fell in the Caucasian-associated ancestry cluster.

Notes on this clone: Its antigen is not identified.

Use of 60 Vbeta and 13 Jbeta primers characterized the PCR. Here immunoSEQ multiplex PCR was the method, and the copy in TCRdb shows in-frame clones only, minus some. The sample includes more than 150,000 clones, around 83% of them seen just once. The V and J ends lost 1 base and 7 bases respectively, with 16 bases between them. The CDR3 has 15 residues. The germline V gene encodes CDR1 SGHDN and CDR2 FVKESK. Overall study findings and caveats: It was in a later analysis that TCR association rates were seen to vary by HLA locus, highest for DRB1 and lowest for HLA-C. Within an earlier analysis, most TCR beta V segments proved productive either about 90% or about 30% of the time. It was taken for granted in presence/absence analyses that sequencing depth across donors was roughly uniform.

The rearrangement uses TRBV14 and TRBJ2-5; tentative D call: TRBD1 (5 bases). Sequenced: PBMCs. This clonotype was sampled from a girl aged 2-10 years in good health and CMV-seropositive. In DNA, the CDR3 is TGTGCCAGCAGCCAAGGAAATGGCAGGGTGGCGACCCAGTACTTC. Protein product: CASSQGNGRVATQYF.